These 18 T cell receptor beta chains originate from one sample sequenced in a study of T-cell reconstitution after alpha-beta-depleted transplantation in children. Library preparation (for TCRbeta) was performed with unique molecular identifiers. Using its own MiXCR run on the PCR reads, TCRdb lists one record per CDR3 protein. The sample has a few hundred thousand distinct CDR3 sequences, about an eighth seen once; the top ten hold over 2%. Material: PBMCs, mostly from graft donor cells, obtained 360 days after TCRalphabeta/CD19-depleted stem cell transplant. The receptor set was obtained from a male patient between 5 and 17 years old who had a stem cell transplant for acute myeloid leukemia, so the T cells may come from the graft donor.

The chain employs TRBV4-2 and TRBJ2-3; D not certain. This CDR3 has 15 residues. CDR1 and CDR2 from the germline V gene are LGHNA and YNFKEQ. V was pared by 4 bases and J by 7 bases, with 18 bases between. CDR3 amino acids: CASSPEPAVFNTQYF. CDR3 DNA: TGTGCCAGCAGCCCGGAGCCAGCCGTATTCAATACGCAGTATTTT.

The genes are TRBV13 and TRBJ1-2; D possibly corresponds to TRBD1 (5 bases). The germline V and J ends were trimmed by 5 bases and 1 base, with 14 bases remaining between them. This CDR3 is built from 15 residues. Germline CDR1 PRHDT, CDR2 FYEKMQ (reference sequence). CDR3 sequence: CASSPRQSLNYGYTF. The CDR3 bases are TGTGCCAGCAGCCCCCGACAGTCCCTTAACTATGGCTACACCTTC.

The rearrangement links TRBV7-2 to TRBJ2-1; 11 bases fit TRBD2. The CDR3 runs 15 residues. CDR1 and CDR2 (germline): SGHTA, FQGNSA. V gave up 2 bases and J gave up 8 bases; unmatched junction bases: 5. As DNA, the CDR3 is TGTGCCAGCAGCTTACCGGGACTAGCGGATTATGAGCAGTTCTTC. It codes for CASSLPGLADYEQFF. Based on the CDR3 plus reference TRBV7-2 and TRBJ2-1, the full variable domain is GAGVSQSPSNKVTEKGKDVELRCDPISGHTALYWYRQSLGQGLEFLIYFQGNSAPDKSGLPSDRFSAERTGGSVSTLTIQRTQQEDSAVYLCASSLPGLADYEQFFGPGTRLTVL.

This clonotype occurred a few times. V gene TRBV27 combines with J gene TRBJ2-1, with TRBD2 identical over 12 bases. The CDR3 length is 15 residues. Germline CDR1 reads MNHEY; CDR2 reads SMNVEV (reference sequence). J lost 9 bases, V lost 2 bases, and 5 bases had no gene match. The CDR3 spells CASSLLAGGGGEQFF. CDR3 nucleotide sequence: TGTGCCAGCAGTTTACTAGCGGGAGGGGGCGGTGAGCAGTTCTTC.

This clonotype was detected only a few times. The CDR3 sequence: CASSDPGVDNEQFF. CDR3 coding DNA: TGTGCCAGCAGTGACCCCGGAGTGGACAATGAGCAGTTCTTC. The chain couples TRBV25-1 to TRBJ2-1; D ambiguous. Germline V gene lookup returns CDR1 MGHDK and CDR2 SYGVNS. This CDR3 contains 14 residues. V shed 3 bases and J shed 5 bases, with 11 bases lying between them.

This clonotype was detected only a few times. The chain combines TRBV5-1 with TRBJ2-2, with 8 bases fitting TRBD2. CDR3 length: 14 amino acids. From germline, CDR1 is SGHRS and CDR2 YFSETQ. Germline trimming cut 5 bases from V and 6 bases from J; bases unmatched to any gene: 6. CDR3 sequence reads: CASRPGTSSGELFF. In nucleotides, the CDR3 is TGCGCCAGCAGACCTGGGACTAGTTCCGGGGAGCTGTTTTTT.

The sample holds a few counts of this clonotype. V and J are TRBV19 and TRBJ2-3; no clear D gene. The ends were cut back, 6 bases at V and 11 bases at J, with 12 bases in the middle. The germline gives CDR1 LNHDA, CDR2 SQIVND (reference sequence). This CDR3 contains 11 residues. The CDR3 region is CASRGRVEQYF. The CDR3 DNA reads TGTGCCAGTAGAGGACGGGTAGAGCAGTATTTT.

The chain is built from TRBV24-1 and TRBJ2-2; 8 nucleotides line up with TRBD2. The V gene end was trimmed by 3 bases and the J gene end by 7 bases; junction bases not matched to a gene: 6. The CDR3 covers 15 residues. The germline V gene encodes CDR1 KGHDR and CDR2 SFDVKD. The CDR3, as DNA: TGTGCCACCAGTGATCCCGGGAGGGTCAGCGGGGAGCTGTTTTTT. Translation gives CATSDPGRVSGELFF.

This clonotype was counted between two and nine times. The rearrangement joins TRBV9 to TRBJ2-7; 9 bases match TRBD2. Losses at the gene ends were 4 bases for V and 2 bases for J; bases not matched to a gene: 10. Germline V gene sequence: CDR1 SGDLS, CDR2 YYNGEE. CDR3 length: 16 residues. CDR3 protein: CASSPFRVAGAYEQYF. The CDR3 nucleotides are TGTGCCAGCAGCCCGTTCCGAGTAGCGGGGGCCTACGAGCAGTACTTC.

This clonotype was detected only a few times. The rearrangement joins TRBV7-8 to TRBJ2-7; D call uncertain. CDR1 SGHVS and CDR2 FQNEAQ come from the germline V gene. The CDR3 is 12 residues long. The V gene lost 8 bases and the J gene lost 0 bases, with 8 bases spanning the gap. The CDR3 region has the DNA TGTGCCAGCGGGCAGCTCTCCTACGAGCAGTACTTC. Its translation: CASGQLSYEQYF.

In its sample, this clonotype was seen a few times. The chain carries TRBV7-3 and TRBJ2-5; tentatively, D is TRBD1 (5 bases). CDR1 and CDR2 (germline): SGHTA, FQGTGA. The CDR3 has 13 residues. V lost 4 bases to trimming and J lost 1 base, with 7 bases between them. DNA of the CDR3: TGTGCCAGCAGCTCCAGGGTCCAAGAGACCCAGTACTTC. Translated, it gives CASSSRVQETQYF.

In its sample, this clonotype was seen many times. The chain combines TRBV7-8 with TRBJ2-7; no clear D gene. Germline CDR1 is SGHVS and CDR2 is FQNEAQ. The V and J ends lost 3 bases and 4 bases respectively, with 13 bases between them. There are 14 residues in the CDR3. CDR3 sequence: CASSFFPVVYEQYF. The DNA of the CDR3 is TGTGCCAGCAGCTTTTTCCCGGTTGTATACGAGCAGTACTTC.

The chain uses TRBV28 and TRBJ1-3; unclear D gene. CDR3 length equals 15 residues. Trimming removed 5 bases at V and 0 bases at J, with 11 bases between. The V gene's germline CDR1 is MDHEN and CDR2 SYDVKM. The CDR3 DNA follows: TGTGCCAGCAGTGAGAGGTCACCCTCTGGAAACACCATATATTTT. This gives the protein CASSERSPSGNTIYF.

The gene calls are TRBV12-3 or TRBV12-4 and TRBJ2-7; a weak D match, TRBD1 (5 bases). Between the trimmed V and J ends, which lost 6 bases and 1 base, there was a span of 10 bases. The CDR3 consists of 13 residues. The CDR3 DNA reads as TGTGCCAGCAGCTGGGGCAGGTCCTACGAGCAGTACTTC. Residues: CASSWGRSYEQYF.

This clonotype was seen a few times. The V call is TRBV24-1, the J call TRBJ2-5; no firm D call. V was shortened by 6 bases and J by 2 bases, with 6 bases between the two germline ends. The CDR3 has 12 amino acids. Germline-derived CDR1 and CDR2 are KGHDR and SFDVKD. In nucleotides, the CDR3 is TGTGCCACCAGTAACAGTCAAGAGACCCAGTACTTC. It is translated as CATSNSQETQYF.

This clonotype occurred a few times. The chain carries TRBV30 and TRBJ1-1; D is unclear. From germline, CDR1 is GTSNPN and CDR2 SVGIG (reference sequence). CDR3 length equals 15 residues. V was clipped by 3 bases and J by 0 bases, with 14 bases between them. The DNA of the CDR3 is TGTGCCTGGAGGACCGGCAAGGCCGTGAACACTGAAGCTTTCTTT. Translating gives CAWRTGKAVNTEAFF.

This clonotype was detected only a few times. This chain connects TRBV24-1 to TRBJ1-2; 7 nucleotides align to TRBD1. V lost 5 bases, J lost 4 bases, and 6 bases stayed unmatched. The CDR3 has 14 amino acids. The germline gives CDR1 KGHDR, CDR2 SFDVKD. CDR3 coding DNA: TGTGCCACCAGTGCGCCAGGGGGGAGCTATGGCTACACCTTC. It is translated as CATSAPGGSYGYTF.

The table lists this clonotype with a few counts. The gene calls are TRBV24-1 and TRBJ2-3, with 10 positions matching TRBD2. The CDR3 totals 16 residues. Germline V gene sequence: CDR1 KGHDR, CDR2 SFDVKD. Germline trimming cut 1 base from V and 1 base from J; bases unmatched to any gene: 1. The CDR3 is CATSDFGTSGTDTQYF. CDR3 nucleotide sequence: TGTGCCACCAGTGATTTTGGGACTAGCGGCACAGATACGCAGTATTTT.